The next 20 T cell receptor beta chains were all read from a single sample in a study of shared clonotypes between healthy human individuals. TCRdb's copy holds only in-frame clones and misses some; the assay was immunoSEQ multiplex PCR. The sample has more than 450,000 clones, 60% to 85% seen once. Sequenced input: PBMCs. The receptor source for this set is a woman aged 40 to 55 in good health. Some clones in this sample may be carry-over from other donors' samples.

This chain connects TRBV27 to TRBJ2-3; D gene ambiguous. Trimming shortened V by 2 bases and J by 1 base, and 7 bases separated the two germline ends. From germline, CDR1 is MNHEY and CDR2 SMNVEV (reference sequence). The CDR3 has 14 amino acids. CDR3 sequence: CASSLARGTDTQYF. The DNA for the CDR3 is TGTGCCAGCAGTTTAGCTAGGGGCACAGATACGCAGTATTTT.

This clone was counted between two and nine times. V is TRBV7-9 and J is TRBJ1-1; no clear D gene. Germline CDR1 is SEHNR and CDR2 is FQNEAQ (reference sequence). CDR3 size: 13 residues. Deletions cut 3 bases from V and 1 base from J, with 6 bases between. The DNA for the CDR3 is TGTGCCAGCAGCTTTAGGGAGAACACTGAAGCTTTCTTT. Translating gives CASSFRENTEAFF.

This clone appeared a single time. J is TRBJ2-1 and V is TRBV6-4; D perhaps matches TRBD2 (5 bases). Germline V gives CDR1 MRHNA, CDR2 SNTAGT. The V gene lost 3 bases and the J gene lost 9 bases, with 6 bases spanning the gap. The CDR3 extends over 11 amino acids. This chain's CDR3 is CASSEAGEQFF. For the CDR3, the DNA is TGTGCCAGCAGTGAGGCGGGTGAGCAGTTCTTC.

V usage is TRBV6-6 and J usage is TRBJ1-4; 7 bases are a match to TRBD1. CDR3 length equals 12 residues. Per the germline V gene, CDR1 is MNHNY and CDR2 is SVGAGI (reference sequence). V was clipped by 8 bases and J by 4 bases; unmatched bases: 1. The CDR3, as DNA: TGTGCCAGCGGGACAGATAATGAAAAACTGTTTTTT. It translates to CASGTDNEKLFF.

Details on this clone: This specimen includes other DNA sequences encoding the same CDR3. The chain carries TRBV7-2 and TRBJ1-2; D may be TRBD1 (5 bases). V was shortened by 0 bases and J by 4 bases, with 6 bases between the two germline ends. Germline CDR1 is SGHTA and CDR2 is FQGNSA. CDR3 length equals 13 residues. The CDR3 here is CASSLAGGYGYTF. CDR3 in DNA: TGTGCCAGCAGCTTAGCGGGGGGCTATGGCTACACCTTC.

The chain uses TRBV7-9 and TRBJ1-1; no definite D call. Germline assignment: CDR1 SEHNR and CDR2 FQNEAQ (reference sequence). With 4 bases removed from V and 6 bases from J, the gap between germline ends came to 18 bases. This CDR3 comprises 15 residues. CDR3 nucleotide sequence: TGTGCCAGCAGCTGGATCGCGGGCCCTGTTTCTGAAGCTTTCTTT. Its translation: CASSWIAGPVSEAFF.

The J gene is TRBJ1-2, the V gene TRBV2, with D possibly being TRBD1 (5 bases). Between the trimmed V and J ends, which lost 2 bases and 8 bases, there was a span of 18 bases. Germline CDR1 SNHLY, CDR2 FYNNEI. There are 15 residues in the CDR3. This CDR3 reads CASSETGRAGEGYTF. CDR3 nucleotide sequence: TGTGCCAGCAGTGAAACGGGACGTGCGGGTGAGGGCTACACCTTC.

This chain links TRBV5-4 with TRBJ1-1; no firm D call. CDR3 length equals 15 residues. V lost 0 bases and J 4 bases, leaving 13 bases between the germline ends. CDR1 is SGHNT, CDR2 YYREEE, per germline (reference sequence). CDR3 sequence: CASSLGVRTSTEAFF. CDR3 sequence (DNA): TGTGCCAGCAGCTTGGGGGTCAGGACCTCCACTGAAGCTTTCTTT. Combining the CDR3 with reference TRBV5-4 and TRBJ1-1 gives the whole variable domain ETGVTQSPTHLIKTRGQQVTLRCSSQSGHNTVSWYQQALGQGPQFIFQYYREEENGRGNFPPRFSGLQFPNYSSELNVNALELDDSALYLCASSLGVRTSTEAFFGQGTRLTVV.

About this clone: A far larger clone lies a single base away; this is likely a read error. Additional DNA sequences in this sample encode the identical CDR3. The chain combines TRBV6-6 with TRBJ2-7; 7 bases align to TRBD1. The germline gives CDR1 MNHNY, CDR2 SVGAGI (reference sequence). This CDR3 spans 15 amino acids. Here the CDR3 reads CASSTYRGGSYEQYF. The CDR3 DNA sequence: TGTGCCAGCAGTACCTACAGGGGTGGGTCCTACGAACAGTACTTC.

CDR3 loop: CAITQNTGELFF. CDR3 coding DNA: TGTGCCATCACTCAGAACACCGGGGAGCTGTTTTTT. The gene calls are TRBV6-5 and TRBJ2-2; unclear D gene. Germline CDR1 MNHEY, CDR2 SVGAGI. Deletions cut 10 bases from V and 1 base from J, with 7 bases between. The CDR3 is 12 amino acids.

This clone was recorded a few times. The chain combines TRBV28 with TRBJ2-7; no clear D gene. The CDR3 is 12 residues long. Germline CDR1 is MDHEN and CDR2 is SYDVKM. V lost 3 bases and J lost 3, with 6 bases in between. The CDR3 DNA reads TGTGCCAGCAGTTTTTCATACTACGAGCAGTACTTC. Translated: CASSFSYYEQYF.

This clone came up once. The J gene is TRBJ1-2, the V gene TRBV7-3, with 7 bases fitting TRBD1. The CDR3 length is 15 residues. The germline V gene has CDR1 SGHTA and CDR2 FQGTGA. Losses at the gene ends were 0 bases for V and 4 bases for J; bases not matched to a gene: 5. CDR3 region: CASSLTGTDPYGYTF. DNA of the CDR3: TGTGCCAGCAGCTTAACGGGGACAGACCCCTATGGCTACACCTTC.

This clone has a handful of counts. This chain connects TRBV5-1 to TRBJ2-1, with TRBD2 matching over 8 bases. This CDR3 has 14 residues. Germline CDR1 and CDR2: SGHRS and YFSETQ. V dropped 4 bases and J dropped 4; count of bases not matched to a gene: 4. CDR3 in DNA: TGCGCCAGCAGCCCCGGGACTAGTTACAATGAGCAGTTCTTC. Translation gives CASSPGTSYNEQFF.

The rearrangement links TRBV15 to TRBJ1-3, with TRBD1 matching over 8 bases. Trimming at V came to 0 bases and at J to 2 bases, leaving 9 bases not matched to a gene. CDR3 size: 18 residues. CDR1 LNHNV and CDR2 YYDKDF come from the germline V gene (reference sequence). The CDR3 region is CATSRDLFGTGAGNTIYF. The CDR3 DNA sequence: TGTGCCACCAGCAGAGATCTCTTCGGGACAGGAGCTGGAAACACCATATATTTT.

This clone was detected once. The V gene is TRBV29-1, the J gene TRBJ2-7, with D maybe TRBD1 (6 bases). Per the germline V gene, CDR1 is SQVTM and CDR2 is ANQGSEA. V gave up 4 bases and J gave up 2 bases, with 15 bases separating them. The CDR3 contains 14 residues. The CDR3 nucleotides are TGCAGCGTTGCAGGGGAACATGAAGCCTACGAGCAGTACTTC. This sequence encodes CSVAGEHEAYEQYF.

The rearrangement uses TRBV5-1 and TRBJ1-1; maybe TRBD1 (5 bases). V was clipped by 0 bases and J by 7 bases, with 10 bases between them. Per the germline V gene, CDR1 is SGHRS and CDR2 is YFSETQ. This CDR3 has 13 residues. CDR3 DNA sequence: TGCGCCAGCAGCTTGGCCAGGGAAGGTGAAGCTTTCTTT. This sequence encodes CASSLAREGEAFF.

This chain joins TRBV11-1 and TRBJ2-2; D might be TRBD2 (5 bases). Germline-derived CDR1 and CDR2 are SGHAT and FQDESV (reference sequence). The length of the CDR3 is 16 residues. Trimming stripped 3 bases from V and 2 bases from J, with 13 bases between. The CDR3 sequence is CASSFPGSINTGELFF. In nucleotides, the CDR3 is TGTGCCAGCAGCTTCCCGGGATCCATAAACACCGGGGAGCTGTTTTTT.

This clone was detected only once. The chain uses TRBV9 and TRBJ2-7; D might be TRBD1 (7 bases). V shed 2 bases and J shed 3 bases, with 12 bases lying between them. The germline V gene encodes CDR1 SGDLS and CDR2 YYNGEE. The CDR3 length is 14 residues. The CDR3 region is CASSVGQDYYEQYF. In DNA form, the CDR3 reads TGTGCCAGCAGCGTCGGACAGGACTACTACGAGCAGTACTTC.

In its sample, this clone was seen many times. This chain links TRBV9 with TRBJ2-5, with D perhaps given as TRBD1 or TRBD2 (5 bases each). Germline V CDR1 and CDR2: SGDLS, YYNGEE. Trimming took 0 bases from V and 2 from J, leaving 11 bases between them. The CDR3 contains 15 residues. The CDR3 loop is CASSVATWGQETQYF. Written as DNA, the CDR3 is TGTGCCAGCAGCGTAGCTACGTGGGGGCAAGAGACCCAGTACTTC.

V gene TRBV19 combines with J gene TRBJ2-1, with D unresolved. The V and J ends lost 5 bases and 9 bases respectively, with 8 bases between them. The length of the CDR3 is 11 residues. Germline V gene sequence: CDR1 LNHDA, CDR2 SQIVND (reference sequence). In DNA form, the CDR3 reads TGTGCCAGTAGTCAGAATTCTGAGCAGTTCTTC. It codes for CASSQNSEQFF.